Shown below are 13 T cell receptor beta chains from a single sample sequenced in a study of T cells in women clearing cervical HPV infection. TCRdb's table, derived via immunoSEQ multiplex PCR, lists solely in-frame clones and lacks some. The listing records tens of thousands of clones. Sequencing used blood buffy coat. The receptors stem from a woman between 18 and 75 years old with a cervical HPV16 infection that either progressed to CIN3+ or cleared (not recorded which).

With respect to this clone: The read halts 3 residues ahead of the CDR3 end, with the missing end drawn from the germline J gene. The V gene is TRBV19, the J gene TRBJ2-1; TRBD2 might be the D (6 bases). Germline V gives CDR1 LNHDA, CDR2 SQIVND (reference sequence). The CDR3 covers 15 residues. Trimming cost V 3 bases and J 6 bases, with 15 bases left between them. Incomplete CDR3 DNA: TGTGCCAGTAGTATTAATAGCGGAGTACGCAATGAG. It codes for CASSINSGVRNE. The CDR3 reads in full as CASSINSGVRNEQFF.

To note about this clone: From the germline J gene comes the end of the CDR3, since the read stops 3 residues before it. The chain joins TRBV7-9 to TRBJ1-4; no reliable D call. Germline V CDR1 and CDR2: SEHNR, FQNEAQ (reference sequence). The CDR3 is 14 amino acids. The sequenced part of the CDR3 DNA is TGTGCCAGCAGCTTAGACAGTACCAATTCACCA. Translation: CASSLDSTNSP. The full CDR3 sequence reads CASSLDSTNSPLFF.

Remarks on this clone: The read stops 3 residues short of the end of the CDR3; the missing end is completed from the germline J gene. This chain links TRBV5-6 with TRBJ2-3, with D uncertain. The CDR3 loop spans 11 amino acids. V was cut by 4 bases and J by 3 bases, with 3 bases left in between. CDR1 is SGHDT, CDR2 YYEEEE, per germline. The CDR3 region is CASSLTDTQYF. The sequenced CDR3 bases are TGTGCCAGCAGCCTTACAGATACG.

About this clone itself: The CDR3 is cut off 3 residues early in the read; its end comes from the germline J gene. The chain has TRBV30 and TRBJ1-5; no definite D call. The CDR3 consists of 12 residues. Trimming shortened V by 2 bases and J by 5 bases, and 7 bases separated the two germline ends. Germline V gene sequence: CDR1 GTSNPN, CDR2 SVGIG (reference sequence). The DNA read from the CDR3 is TGTGCCTGGAGTATGGGCTATCAGCCC. This gives the protein CAWSMGYQP. The full CDR3 protein reads CAWSMGYQPQHF.

With respect to this clone: Sequencing ends 3 residues short of the CDR3 end; the germline J gene provides the rest. The chain employs TRBV7-3 and TRBJ2-1; maybe TRBD2 (6 bases). The CDR3 is 13 amino acids. Trimming pared 2 bases from V and 6 bases from J, leaving 8 bases between. The germline gives CDR1 SGHTA, CDR2 FQGTGA. The CDR3 reads CASSLLAFNEQFF. Partial CDR3 DNA: TGTGCCAGCAGCTTACTAGCGTTCAATGAG.

In regard to this clone: Read sequence stops 3 residues before the CDR3 end, and the germline J gene provides the missing end. The rearrangement links TRBV7-2 to TRBJ2-7; 8 bases are shared with TRBD1. The trim removed 4 bases at V and 3 bases at J, leaving 5 bases unmatched. The CDR3 has 14 residues. The germline V gene has CDR1 SGHTA and CDR2 FQGNSA. The sequenced part of the CDR3 DNA is TGTGCCAGCAGCTCTCCGGGACAGGTCTACGAG. Protein sequence: CASSSPGQVYE. The CDR3 in its entirety is CASSSPGQVYEQYF. Variable domain in full (rest from reference TRBV7-2 and TRBJ2-7): GAGVSQSPSNKVTEKGKDVELRCDPISGHTALYWYRQSLGQGLEFLIYFQGNSAPDKSGLPSDRFSAERTGGSVSTLTIQRTQQEDSAVYLCASSSPGQVYEQYFGPGTRLTVT.

Comments on this clone: The read finishes 3 residues shy of the CDR3 end, and the germline J gene is used to complete it. V usage is TRBV6-2 or TRBV6-3 and J usage is TRBJ2-7; a weak D match, TRBD2 (6 bases). Trimming left V 3 bases short and J 4 bases short, with 10 bases between. Germline assignment: CDR1 MNHEY and CDR2 SVGEGT. The CDR3 sequence is 13 residues long. CDR3 sequence reads: CASSYASVYEQYF. The CDR3 DNA, read in part, is TGTGCCAGCAGTTATGCTAGCGTATACGAG.

Points on this clone: The CDR3 extends 3 residues past the end of the read, so its final part is completed from the germline J gene. The chain joins TRBV19 to TRBJ2-3; D is ambiguous. The V gene's germline CDR1 is LNHDA and CDR2 SQIVND (reference sequence). This CDR3 spans 16 amino acids. Incomplete CDR3 DNA: TGTGCCAGCTCCAATTCTGGCGGCCTTCTTCAAGAGACG. Encoded protein: CASSNSGGLLQET. The CDR3 as a whole reads CASSNSGGLLQETQYF.

With respect to this clone: The missing CDR3 end, 3 residues past where the read stops, is filled in from the germline J gene. The chain joins TRBV6-1 to TRBJ1-1; no firm D call. Trimming pared 3 bases from V and 4 bases from J, leaving 12 bases between. Germline V gene lookup returns CDR1 MNHNS and CDR2 SASEGT. This CDR3 is built from 14 residues. The part of the CDR3 DNA that was read is TGTGCCAGCAGTGACCCGGGTATCTCCACTGAA. This translates into CASSDPGISTE. The entire CDR3 protein is CASSDPGISTEAFF.

The CDR3 is CSAELGGEGQETQYF. The DNA read from the CDR3 is TGCAGTGCTGAGCTCGGGGGGGAAGGACAAGAGACC. This sequence joins TRBV20-1 and TRBJ2-5; 8 bases fit TRBD2. The read ends 3 residues shy of where the CDR3 ends; the end is completed using the germline J gene. CDR1 and CDR2 from the germline V gene are DFQATT and SNEGSKA (reference sequence). CDR3 length: 15 amino acids. V was pared by 5 bases and J by 2 bases, with 10 bases of the junction left unmatched.

For this clone: Sequencing ends 3 residues short of the CDR3 end; the germline J gene provides the rest. The V and J genes are TRBV7-2 and TRBJ1-1, with 9 bases lining up with TRBD1. This CDR3 comprises 13 residues. Per the germline V gene, CDR1 is SGHTA and CDR2 is FQGNSA. J was trimmed by 6 bases and V by 5 bases; bases with no gene match: 4. The sequenced part of the CDR3 DNA is TGTGCCAGCAGCAGACGACAGGGGGCTGAA. It codes for CASSRRQGAE. The entire CDR3 sequence reads CASSRRQGAEAFF. Drawing the rest from reference TRBV7-2 and TRBJ1-1, the complete variable domain is GAGVSQSPSNKVTEKGKDVELRCDPISGHTALYWYRQSLGQGLEFLIYFQGNSAPDKSGLPSDRFSAERTGGSVSTLTIQRTQQEDSAVYLCASSRRQGAEAFFGQGTRLTVV.

As concerns this clone: The read falls 3 residues short of the CDR3 end, and the missing part is taken from the germline J gene. This chain uses TRBV18 with TRBJ2-2; 8 nucleotides match TRBD2. The CDR3 runs to 15 residues. Germline lookup yields CDR1 KGHSH and CDR2 LQKENI. Incomplete CDR3 DNA: TGTGCCAGCTCACCTCGGGAGGGGACTAATGAAAAG. Translation gives CASSPREGTNEK. The entire CDR3 sequence reads CASSPREGTNEKLFF.

About this clone: The CDR3 extends 3 residues past the end of the read, so its final part is completed from the germline J gene. The chain links TRBV7-8 to TRBJ2-3; 7 positions agree with TRBD1. This CDR3 is 14 amino acids long. Germline lookup yields CDR1 SGHVS and CDR2 FQNEAQ. After removal of 3 bases from V and 7 bases from J, the junction contained 7 bases not matched to a gene. The CDR3 sequence is CASSFDRVGNTQYF. CDR3 DNA (partial): TGTGCCAGCAGCTTCGACAGGGTTGGAAATACG.